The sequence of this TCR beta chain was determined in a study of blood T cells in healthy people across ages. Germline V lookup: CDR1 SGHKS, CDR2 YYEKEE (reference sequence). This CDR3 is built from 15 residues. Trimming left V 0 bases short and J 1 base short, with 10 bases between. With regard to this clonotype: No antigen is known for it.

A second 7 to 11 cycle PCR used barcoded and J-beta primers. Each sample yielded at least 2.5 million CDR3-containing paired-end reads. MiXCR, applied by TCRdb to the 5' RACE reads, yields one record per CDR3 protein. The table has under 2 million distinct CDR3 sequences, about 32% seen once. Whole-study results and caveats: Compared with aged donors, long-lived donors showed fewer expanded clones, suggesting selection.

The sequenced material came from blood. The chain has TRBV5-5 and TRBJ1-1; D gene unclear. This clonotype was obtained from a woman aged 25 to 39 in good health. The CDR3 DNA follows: TGTGCCAGCAGCTTGGCAACACCTACGAACACTGAAGCTTTCTTT. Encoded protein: CASSLATPTNTEAFF.